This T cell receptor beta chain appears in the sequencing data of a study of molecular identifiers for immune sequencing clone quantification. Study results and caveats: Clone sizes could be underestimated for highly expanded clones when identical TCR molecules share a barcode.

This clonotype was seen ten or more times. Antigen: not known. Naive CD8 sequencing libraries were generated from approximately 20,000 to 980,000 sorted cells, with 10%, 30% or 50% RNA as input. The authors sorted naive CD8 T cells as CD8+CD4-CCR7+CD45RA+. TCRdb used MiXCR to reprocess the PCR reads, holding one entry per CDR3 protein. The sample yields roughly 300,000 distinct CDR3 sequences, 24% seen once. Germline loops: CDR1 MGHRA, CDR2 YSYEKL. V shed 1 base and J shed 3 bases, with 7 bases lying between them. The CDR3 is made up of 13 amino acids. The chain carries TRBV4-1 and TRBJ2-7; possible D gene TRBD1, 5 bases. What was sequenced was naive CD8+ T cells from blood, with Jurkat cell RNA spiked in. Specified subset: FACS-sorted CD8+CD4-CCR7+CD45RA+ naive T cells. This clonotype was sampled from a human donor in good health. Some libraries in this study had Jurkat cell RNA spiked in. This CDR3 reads CASSQVRDYEQYF. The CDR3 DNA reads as TGCGCCAGCAGCCAAGTCAGGGACTACGAGCAGTACTTC.